This paragraph reports one TCR beta chain. Other DNA sequences in the sample encode the same CDR3. As handled by the study authors: Counts of nucleated cells, estimated from reference gene primer amplification, were obtained. Sequenced by immunoSEQ multiplex PCR; TCRdb stores in-frame clones only, minus some. D and trimming were read from the DNA, whereas the V and J calls and clone size are those reported in that table. The table shows fewer than 300,000 clones, with 91% occurring only once. Seattle cases were enrolled at active infection and followed longitudinally. The record originates from a study of blood T cell repertoires in COVID-19. The CDR3 is made up of 13 amino acids. V lost 4 bases and J lost 1, with 7 bases in between. Germline CDR1 is SNHLY and CDR2 is FYNNEI.

Sequencing was carried out using peripheral blood. The TCR sequence derives from a woman in her thirties with COVID-19, enrolled during active disease. This rearrangement joins TRBV2 to TRBJ1-1, with a weak D call TRBD1 (6 bases). CDR3 sequence (DNA): TGTGCCAGCAGTGTGGGACAGAACACTGAAGCTTTCTTT. It is translated as CASSVGQNTEAFF.